This TCR beta chain was identified in a study of beta chain features in type 1 diabetes. Worth noting for this clone: Its target is unknown.

Isolated RNA was reverse transcribed in full, so expressed TCRB transcripts were sequenced. Profiled with immunoSEQ multiplex PCR; TCRdb holds only in-frame clones, not every one. The table has around 400,000 clones, about 14% seen once. General observations from the study: Insertions were fewer and deletions more numerous at VDJ junctions in type 1 diabetes patients. There was no resolution here of whether HLA type influences TCRB rearrangement. Naive, central memory and regulatory TCRB repertoires appeared more similar among patients than healthy donors.

A single heparinised draw of approximately 110 mL on average was taken per donor. This clonotype originated in a woman younger than 35 in good health. Sequenced input: naive CD4+ T cells from blood.

CDR3 coding DNA: TGTGCTCTCACTCTCTCCTACAATGAGCAGTTCTTC. Translating gives CALTLSYNEQFF. The rearrangement joins TRBV30 to TRBJ2-1; D is undetermined. The CDR3 spans 12 residues. Germline-derived CDR1 and CDR2 are GTSNPN and SVGIG (reference sequence).